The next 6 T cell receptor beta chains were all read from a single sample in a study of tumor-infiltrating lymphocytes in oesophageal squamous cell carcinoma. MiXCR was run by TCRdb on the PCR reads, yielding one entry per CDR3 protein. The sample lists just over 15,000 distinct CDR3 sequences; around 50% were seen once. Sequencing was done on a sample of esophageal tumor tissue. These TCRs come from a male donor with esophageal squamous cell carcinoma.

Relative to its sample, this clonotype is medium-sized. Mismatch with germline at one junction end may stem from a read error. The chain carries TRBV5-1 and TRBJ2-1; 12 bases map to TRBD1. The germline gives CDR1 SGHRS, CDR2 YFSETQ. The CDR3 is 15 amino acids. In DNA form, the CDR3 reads TGCGCCAGCAGCTTTGGGACAGGGGGCTACGATGAGCAGTTCTTC. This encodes CASSFGTGGYDEQFF.

Here the CDR3 DNA reads TGTGCCAGCAGTTTCCAACTCGGCCCCGGCGGAGAGACCCAGTACTTC. Translated: CASSFQLGPGGETQYF. The J gene is TRBJ2-5, the V gene TRBV28; D unclear. Trimming stripped 3 bases from V and 4 bases from J, with 18 bases between. This CDR3 has 16 amino acids. From germline, CDR1 is MDHEN and CDR2 SYDVKM. Looking up the rest from reference TRBV28 and TRBJ2-5 gives the full variable domain: DVKVTQSSRYLVKRTGEKVFLECVQDMDHENMFWYRQDPGLGLRLIYFSYDVKMKEKGDIPEGYSVSREKKERFSLILESASTNQTSMYLCASSFQLGPGGETQYFGPGTRLLVL.

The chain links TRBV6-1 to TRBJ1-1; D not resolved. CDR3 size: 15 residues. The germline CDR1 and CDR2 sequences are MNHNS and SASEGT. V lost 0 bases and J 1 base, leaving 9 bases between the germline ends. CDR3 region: CASSEARLTNTEAFF. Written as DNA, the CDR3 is TGTGCCAGCAGTGAAGCCAGACTGACGAACACTGAAGCTTTCTTT.

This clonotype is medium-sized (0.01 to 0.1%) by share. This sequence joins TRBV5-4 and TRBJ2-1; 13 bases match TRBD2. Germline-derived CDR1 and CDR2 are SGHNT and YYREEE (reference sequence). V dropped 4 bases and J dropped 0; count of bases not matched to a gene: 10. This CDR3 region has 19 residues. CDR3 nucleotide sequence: TGTGCCAGCAGCCCGGGGACTAGCGGGATTCTTGGCTCCTACAATGAGCAGTTCTTC. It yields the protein CASSPGTSGILGSYNEQFF.

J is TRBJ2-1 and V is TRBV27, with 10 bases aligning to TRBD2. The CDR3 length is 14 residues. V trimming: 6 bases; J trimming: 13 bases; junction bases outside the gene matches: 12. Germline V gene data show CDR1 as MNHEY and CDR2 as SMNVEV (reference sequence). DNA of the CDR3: TGTGCCAGCAGCACAGCGGGAGGGCCAGGAATTCAGTTCTTC. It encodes CASSTAGGPGIQFF.

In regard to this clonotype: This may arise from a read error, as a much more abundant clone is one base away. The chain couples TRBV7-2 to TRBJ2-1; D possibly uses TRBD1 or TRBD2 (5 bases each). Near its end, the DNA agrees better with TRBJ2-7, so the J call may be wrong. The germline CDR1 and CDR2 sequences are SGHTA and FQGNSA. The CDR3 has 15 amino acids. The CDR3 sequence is CASSYRGRGAHEQYF. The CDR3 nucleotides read TGTGCCAGCAGCTATCGGGGCAGAGGGGCACATGAGCAGTACTTC.